The T cell receptor beta chain under discussion was sequenced for a study of T cells in localized non-small cell lung cancer (TCRdb year 2020). Regarding the research as a whole: The study analyzed T cell repertoires of hundreds of early-stage NSCLC patients, comparing tumors and uninvolved tumor-adjacent lungs. The mean age of the NSCLC patients was about 67 years, with about 130 men and 85 to 110 women. The cohort comprised approximately 240 treatment-naïve NSCLC patients with resected, localized lung tumors. Findings and caveats that apply to the study as a whole: Uninvolved tumor-adjacent lung showed the highest T cell clonality, higher than tumor, which suggests more focused antigenic responses in the uninvolved tumor-adjacent lung. Longer overall survival was associated with higher T cell density in blood, whereas shorter survival was associated with higher clonality in adjacent lung. A median of 57 of the top 100 tumor clones were detected in paired uninvolved adjacent lung, and approximately 28 of these tumor clones were also found among the top 100 clones of the paired uninvolved adjacent lung. Because multi-region tumor sequencing was not done, intratumor heterogeneity could not be ruled out. Because the study design was exploratory, TCR variables were selected using unadjusted p-values without false-discovery rate correction.

The immunoSEQ Assay was used to sequence TCR beta CDR3 regions from DNA. As for how the authors treated the data: To compute T cell density, TCR beta template counts were normalized to usable DNA, which was estimated by amplifying housekeeping genes. Using the preseqR package, richness was estimated by extrapolating to 120,000 templates for tissue samples and 400,000 templates for PBMC samples. Clonality was calculated as one minus Pielou's evenness. To identify tissue-enriched TCRs, differential abundance testing was run on productive amino-acid clonotypes with a minimum total count of 5 and an alpha of 0.1. The Jaccard Index and the Morisita Overlap Index were used to measure repertoire overlap between compartments. GLIPH grouped TCR beta CDR3s together with public tetramer-defined viral CDR3s, and a viral motif had to include at least three viral sequences and also show V-gene enrichment. Drawn from immuneACCESS, this table holds only the in-frame rearrangements with V and J called that TCRdb kept. Clones are partly lost; checked studies trace under half to an unresolved V gene and leave the rest unexplained. The V and J calls and clone size were taken over from that table, and D and trimming were inferred from the DNA. The sample includes about 36,000 clones, with roughly 87% observed a single time. The ten biggest clones cover more than 7% of the sample.

Remarks on this clone: Its specific antigen is unknown. Base qualities are not provided; no much larger clone lies one nucleotide away.

At diagnosis, tumor, uninvolved tumor-adjacent lung and peripheral blood were collected and then preserved as a mix of FFPE and fresh-frozen material. For TCR repertoire profiling, the blood samples were analyzed as peripheral blood mononuclear cells. Trimming costs V 3 bases and J 0 bases, and their ends lie 2 bases apart. Based on the germline V gene, the CDR1 and CDR2 sequences are KGHSH and LQKENI. The CDR3 holds 13 amino acids from the cysteine to the phenylalanine. The entry retains the CDR3 DNA only, 39 bases that are in frame from base 1. Here the chain combines TRBV18 and TRBJ2-2, with the D gene too uncertain to name. The receptor's source is a woman aged 35-75 years with stage I lung adenocarcinoma. This specimen was peripheral blood, taken before any cancer treatment. Read as DNA, the sequence is TGTGCCAGCTCACCCCCGAACACCGGGGAGCTGTTTTTT. Translated, this is CASSPPNTGELFF.